Shown below are 16 T cell receptor beta chains from a single sample sequenced in a study of blood T cell repertoires in COVID-19. The table came from immunoSEQ multiplex PCR; TCRdb's copy has only in-frame clones and leaves some out. The table has about 180,000 clones, roughly 80% seen once. Input material: peripheral blood. These receptors were taken from a woman aged 65 to 85 with COVID-19, enrolled during active disease.

The V and J genes are TRBV5-1 and TRBJ1-3; D might be TRBD1 (5 bases). This CDR3 has 15 residues. CDR1 is SGHRS and CDR2 is YFSETQ in the germline V gene. V was pared by 0 bases and J by 4 bases, with 11 bases between. The CDR3 DNA is TGCGCCAGCAGCTTGGAAGGGGCAAAGGGAAACACCATATATTTT. It encodes CASSLEGAKGNTIYF.

This chain links TRBV7-9 with TRBJ2-2, with D maybe TRBD2 (5 bases). The CDR3 sequence is 15 residues long. The germline gives CDR1 SEHNR, CDR2 FQNEAQ (reference sequence). Trimming removed 4 bases at V and 1 base at J, with 10 bases between. CDR3 DNA sequence: TGTGCCAGCAGCTCGACGGGGAAGAACACCGGGGAGCTGTTTTTT. Translation gives CASSSTGKNTGELFF.

This sequence joins TRBV18 and TRBJ2-1; the match to TRBD1 covers 11 bases. This CDR3 spans 17 amino acids. V gave up 3 bases and J gave up 4 bases; unmatched junction bases: 8. Germline values: CDR1 KGHSH, CDR2 LQKENI. This chain's CDR3 is CASSPTSGTGGYNEQFF. The DNA for the CDR3 is TGTGCCAGCTCACCCACCTCCGGGACAGGGGGATACAATGAGCAGTTCTTC.

The genes are TRBV28 and TRBJ2-5; 10 bases fit TRBD2. The J segment lost 3 bases and the V segment lost 2 bases, leaving 18 bases of the junction unmatched. Germline CDR1 reads MDHEN; CDR2 reads SYDVKM. The CDR3 is 20 residues long. The CDR3 DNA reads as TGTGCCAGCAGTTTAGAGGGGGGAGGTAGCGGGAGGCCTGAAAAAGAGACCCAGTACTTC. Its protein is CASSLEGGGSGRPEKETQYF.

V is TRBV30 and J is TRBJ2-3, with 10 bases lining up with TRBD2. CDR1 is GTSNPN and CDR2 is SVGIG in the germline V gene (reference sequence). V shed 0 bases, J shed 3 bases, and the junction held 3 bases outside the gene matches. The CDR3 runs to 15 residues. The CDR3 loop reads CAWSVIAGGTDTQYF. In DNA, the CDR3 is TGTGCCTGGAGTGTAATAGCGGGAGGTACAGATACGCAGTATTTT.

J is TRBJ2-1 and V is TRBV9, with 8 bases identical to TRBD2. Trimming cost V 3 bases and J 3 bases; bases outside gene matches: 8. The CDR3 is 16 residues long. Germline CDR1 SGDLS, CDR2 YYNGEE. The CDR3 reads CASSAERRGVYNEQFF. CDR3 DNA: TGTGCCAGCAGCGCCGAGCGGCGGGGGGTCTACAATGAGCAGTTCTTC. The whole variable domain, remainder taken from reference TRBV9 and TRBJ2-1, is DSGVTQTPKHLITATGQRVTLRCSPRSGDLSVYWYQQSLDQGLQFLIQYYNGEERAKGNILERFSAQQFPDLHSELNLSSLELGDSALYFCASSAERRGVYNEQFFGPGTRLTVL.

The chain joins TRBV3-1 (or the pseudogene TRBV3-2) to TRBJ1-4, with no clear D. Germline-derived CDR1 and CDR2 are LGHDT and YNNKEL (reference sequence). The CDR3 runs to 14 residues. Trimming took off 4 bases at V and 5 bases at J, with 11 bases between the two ends. CDR3 bases: TGTGCCAGCAGCCCACCTCGGAGGAATGAAAAACTGTTTTTT. Translated, it gives CASSPPRRNEKLFF.

This chain connects TRBV29-1 to TRBJ1-4, with 8 positions matching TRBD1. The germline V gene has CDR1 SQVTM and CDR2 ANQGSEA. Trimming cost V 6 bases and J 7 bases; bases outside gene matches: 7. This CDR3 has 13 residues. The CDR3 sequence: CSVARGQGEKLFF. CDR3 DNA: TGCAGCGTGGCCAGGGGGCAAGGTGAAAAACTGTTTTTT.

The chain combines TRBV6-5 with TRBJ2-7; unclear D gene. V dropped 0 bases and J dropped 2 bases, with 11 bases sitting between them. This CDR3 is 15 amino acids long. Germline V gives CDR1 MNHEY, CDR2 SVGAGI. The CDR3 is CASSYSGKAPYEQYF. The CDR3 nucleotides are TGTGCCAGCAGTTACTCGGGCAAGGCACCCTACGAGCAGTACTTC.

The J gene is TRBJ2-7, the V gene TRBV5-4; tentatively, D is TRBD2 (5 bases). The CDR3 length is 13 residues. The germline V and J ends were trimmed by 0 bases and 8 bases, with 12 bases remaining between them. Germline V CDR1 and CDR2: SGHNT, YYREEE (reference sequence). The CDR3 region has the DNA TGTGCCAGCAGCTTGGCCGCGGCTAGCAAGCAGTACTTC. The encoded protein is CASSLAAASKQYF.

The J gene is TRBJ2-3, the V gene TRBV2; 8 nucleotides align to TRBD1. This CDR3 has 15 residues. Germline loops: CDR1 SNHLY, CDR2 FYNNEI. The trim removed 2 bases at V and 4 bases at J, leaving 5 bases unmatched. CDR3 sequence (DNA): TGTGCCAGCAGTGAAAGCCAGGGGGCCGCAGATACGCAGTATTTT. It codes for CASSESQGAADTQYF.

J is TRBJ2-2 and V is TRBV30, with 7 positions matching TRBD1. Germline loops: CDR1 GTSNPN, CDR2 SVGIG (reference sequence). The CDR3 totals 17 residues. Trimming took 0 bases from V and 1 from J; bases not matched to a gene: 8. CDR3: CAWSVLWTGQNTGELFF. Here the CDR3 DNA reads TGTGCCTGGAGTGTACTATGGACAGGCCAGAACACCGGGGAGCTGTTTTTT. The full variable domain, rest sourced from reference TRBV30 and TRBJ2-2, is SQTIHQWPATLVQPVGSPLSLECTVEGTSNPNLYWYRQAAGRGLQLLFYSVGIGQISSEVPQNLSASRPQDRQFILSSKKLLLSDSGFYLCAWSVLWTGQNTGELFFGEGSRLTVL.

The chain carries TRBV5-1 and TRBJ2-7; the D is unclear. The ends were cut back, 6 bases at V and 5 bases at J, with 15 bases in the middle. CDR1 and CDR2 (germline): SGHRS, YFSETQ. The CDR3 is 13 amino acids. CDR3 in amino acids: CASKFGYADEQYF. CDR3 in DNA: TGCGCCAGCAAGTTCGGGTATGCGGACGAGCAGTACTTC.

The table lists this clone with many counts. This chain links TRBV10-3 with TRBJ1-1, with a weak D call TRBD1 (5 bases). Germline V lookup: CDR1 ENHRY, CDR2 SYGVKD. The germline V and J ends were trimmed by 5 bases and 1 base, with 14 bases remaining between them. The CDR3 has 15 residues. The CDR3 loop reads CAISQIPGENTEAFF. The CDR3 nucleotides read TGTGCCATCAGTCAAATACCGGGGGAGAACACTGAAGCTTTCTTT.

The chain combines TRBV6-5 with TRBJ2-5; 10 nucleotides line up with TRBD1. V trimming: 7 bases; J trimming: 4 bases; junction bases outside the gene matches: 9. This CDR3 comprises 15 residues. Germline V gene data show CDR1 as MNHEY and CDR2 as SVGAGI. As DNA, the CDR3 is TGTGCCAGCAAGGGCGACAGGGGGCGCTCAGAGACCCAGTACTTC. Its translation is CASKGDRGRSETQYF.

This rearrangement joins TRBV4-3 to TRBJ1-2; 7 bases are shared with TRBD1. Unmatched junction bases numbered 9, after V lost 4 bases and J lost 1 base. In germline, CDR1 is LGHNA, CDR2 YSLEER. The CDR3 is 16 residues long. The CDR3 loop is CASSPGTAGNNYGYTF. The CDR3 DNA sequence: TGCGCCAGCAGCCCCGGGACAGCCGGAAATAACTATGGCTACACCTTC.